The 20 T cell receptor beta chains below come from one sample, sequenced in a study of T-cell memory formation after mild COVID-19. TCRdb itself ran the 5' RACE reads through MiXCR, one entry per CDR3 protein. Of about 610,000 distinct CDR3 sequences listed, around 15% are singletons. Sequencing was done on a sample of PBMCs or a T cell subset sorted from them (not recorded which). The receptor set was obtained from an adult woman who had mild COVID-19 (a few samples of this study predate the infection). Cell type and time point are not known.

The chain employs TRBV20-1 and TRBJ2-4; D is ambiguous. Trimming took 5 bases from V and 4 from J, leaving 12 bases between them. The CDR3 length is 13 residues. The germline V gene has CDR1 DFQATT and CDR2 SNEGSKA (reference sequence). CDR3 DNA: TGCAGTGCTCACGGGCAGACTAAAAACATTCAGTACTTC. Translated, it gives CSAHGQTKNIQYF.

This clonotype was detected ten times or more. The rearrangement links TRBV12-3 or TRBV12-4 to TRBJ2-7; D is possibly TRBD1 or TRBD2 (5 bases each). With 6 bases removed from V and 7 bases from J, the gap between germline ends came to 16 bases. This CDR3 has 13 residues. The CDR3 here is CASSFPGTWEQYF. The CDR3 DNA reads TGTGCCAGCAGCTTCCCGGGGACCTGGGAGCAGTACTTC.

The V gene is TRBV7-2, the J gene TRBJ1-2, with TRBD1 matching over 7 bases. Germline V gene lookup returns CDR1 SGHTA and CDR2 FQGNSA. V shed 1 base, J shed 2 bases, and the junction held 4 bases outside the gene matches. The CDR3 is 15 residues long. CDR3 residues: CASSLEGRGNYGYTF. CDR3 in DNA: TGTGCCAGCAGCTTAGAGGGCAGGGGGAACTATGGCTACACCTTC.

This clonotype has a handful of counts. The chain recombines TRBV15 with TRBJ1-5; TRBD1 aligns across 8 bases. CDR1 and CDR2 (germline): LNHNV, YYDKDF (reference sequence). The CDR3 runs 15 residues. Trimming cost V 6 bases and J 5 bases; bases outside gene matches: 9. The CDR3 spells CATSPAQGADQPQHF. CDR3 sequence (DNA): TGTGCCACCAGTCCGGCCCAGGGGGCGGATCAGCCCCAGCATTTT.

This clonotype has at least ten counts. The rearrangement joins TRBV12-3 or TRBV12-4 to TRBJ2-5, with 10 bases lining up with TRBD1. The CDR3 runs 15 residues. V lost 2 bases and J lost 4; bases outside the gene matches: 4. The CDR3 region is CASSLRQGARETQYF. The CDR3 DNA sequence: TGTGCCAGCAGTTTAAGACAGGGGGCGCGAGAGACCCAGTACTTC.

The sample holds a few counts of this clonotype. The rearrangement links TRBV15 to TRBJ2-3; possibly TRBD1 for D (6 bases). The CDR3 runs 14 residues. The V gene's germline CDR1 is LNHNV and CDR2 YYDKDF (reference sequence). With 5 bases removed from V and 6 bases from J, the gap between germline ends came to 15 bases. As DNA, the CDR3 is TGTGCCACCAGCTGGCGCAGGGGTGGGGATACGCAGTATTTT. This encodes CATSWRRGGDTQYF.

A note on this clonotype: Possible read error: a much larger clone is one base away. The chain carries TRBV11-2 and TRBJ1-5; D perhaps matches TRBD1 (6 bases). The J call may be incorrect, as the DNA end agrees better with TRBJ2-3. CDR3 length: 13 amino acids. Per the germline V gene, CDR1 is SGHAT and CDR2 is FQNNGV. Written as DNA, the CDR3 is TGTGCCAGCAGCTTAGTCACAGGGCAGCCCCAGTATTTT. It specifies CASSLVTGQPQYF.

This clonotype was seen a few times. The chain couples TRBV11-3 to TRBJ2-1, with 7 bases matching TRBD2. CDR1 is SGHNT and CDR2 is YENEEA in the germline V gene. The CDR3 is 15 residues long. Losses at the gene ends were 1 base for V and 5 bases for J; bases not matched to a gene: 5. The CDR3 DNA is TGTGCCAGCAGCTTAGGTCGGCTAGCGGACAATGAGCAGTTCTTC. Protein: CASSLGRLADNEQFF.

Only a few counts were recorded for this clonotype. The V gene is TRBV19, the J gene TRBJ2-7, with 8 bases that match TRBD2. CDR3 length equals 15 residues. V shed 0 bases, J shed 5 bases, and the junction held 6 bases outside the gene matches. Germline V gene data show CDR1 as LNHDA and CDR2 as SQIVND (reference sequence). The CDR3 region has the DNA TGTGCCAGTAGTATAGACGGGAGGGCCTTCGACGAGCAGTACTTC. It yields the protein CASSIDGRAFDEQYF.

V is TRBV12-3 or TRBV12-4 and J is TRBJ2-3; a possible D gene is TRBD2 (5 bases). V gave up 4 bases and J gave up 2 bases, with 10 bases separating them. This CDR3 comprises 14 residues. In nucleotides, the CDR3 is TGTGCCAGCAGTTCTAGAGGGAACACAGATACGCAGTATTTT. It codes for CASSSRGNTDTQYF.

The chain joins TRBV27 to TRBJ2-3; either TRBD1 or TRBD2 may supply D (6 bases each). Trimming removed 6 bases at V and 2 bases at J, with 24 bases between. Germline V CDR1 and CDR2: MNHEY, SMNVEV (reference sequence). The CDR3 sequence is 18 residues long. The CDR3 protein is CASSPLFFSGADTDTQYF. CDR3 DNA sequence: TGTGCCAGCAGCCCCTTATTCTTCTCGGGGGCCGACACAGATACGCAGTATTTT.

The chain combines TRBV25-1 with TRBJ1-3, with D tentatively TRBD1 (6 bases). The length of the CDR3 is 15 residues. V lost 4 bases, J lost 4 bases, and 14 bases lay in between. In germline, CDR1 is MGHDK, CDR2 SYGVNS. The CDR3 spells CASSAHTGYGNTIYF. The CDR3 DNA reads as TGTGCCAGCAGTGCACATACAGGGTACGGAAACACCATATATTTT.

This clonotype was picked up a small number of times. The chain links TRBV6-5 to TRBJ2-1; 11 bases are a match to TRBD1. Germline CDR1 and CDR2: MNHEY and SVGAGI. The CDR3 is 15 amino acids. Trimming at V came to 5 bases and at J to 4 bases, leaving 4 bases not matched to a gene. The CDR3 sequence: CASSRRDRGYNEQFF. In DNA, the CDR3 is TGTGCCAGCAGTCGCCGGGACAGGGGGTACAATGAGCAGTTCTTC.

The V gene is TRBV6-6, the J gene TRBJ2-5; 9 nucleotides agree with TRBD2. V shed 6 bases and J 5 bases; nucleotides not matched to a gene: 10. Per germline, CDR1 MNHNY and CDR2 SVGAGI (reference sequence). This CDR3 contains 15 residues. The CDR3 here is CASSQSGGIGETQYF. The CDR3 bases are TGTGCCAGCAGCCAAAGCGGGGGGATTGGGGAGACCCAGTACTTC.

CDR3 in DNA: TGTGCCAGCAGCTTATCTAGCGGGGGTAACCGGGGCACAGATACGCAGTATTTT. It encodes CASSLSSGGNRGTDTQYF. The rearrangement links TRBV7-2 to TRBJ2-3, with 10 bases that match TRBD2. Germline CDR1 is SGHTA and CDR2 is FQGNSA. The CDR3 has 18 residues. Unmatched junction bases numbered 9, after V lost 2 bases and J lost 1 base.

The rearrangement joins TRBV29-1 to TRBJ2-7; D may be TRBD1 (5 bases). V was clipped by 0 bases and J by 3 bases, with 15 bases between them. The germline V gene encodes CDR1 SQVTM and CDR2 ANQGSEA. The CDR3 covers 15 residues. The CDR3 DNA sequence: TGCAGCGTTGAAGAGAGCGACAGCGAATTCTACGAGCAGTACTTC. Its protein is CSVEESDSEFYEQYF.

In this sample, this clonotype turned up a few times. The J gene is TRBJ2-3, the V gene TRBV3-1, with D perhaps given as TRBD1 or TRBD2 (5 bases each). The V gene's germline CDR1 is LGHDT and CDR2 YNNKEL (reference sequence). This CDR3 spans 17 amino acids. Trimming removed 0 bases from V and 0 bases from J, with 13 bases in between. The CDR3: CASSQDAGGTSTDTQYF. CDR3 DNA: TGTGCCAGCAGCCAAGATGCTGGGGGAACTAGCACAGATACGCAGTATTTT.

The CDR3 loop is CASSPRLAGTQETQYF. In nucleotides, the CDR3 is TGTGCCAGCTCACCACGGCTAGCGGGTACCCAAGAGACCCAGTACTTC. This chain joins TRBV18 and TRBJ2-5; 8 bases line up with TRBD2. Per germline, CDR1 KGHSH and CDR2 LQKENI. V shed 1 base and J 1 base; nucleotides not matched to a gene: 5. The CDR3 is 16 amino acids. The complete variable domain, with remaining parts taken from reference TRBV18 and TRBJ2-5, reads NAGVMQNPRHLVRRRGQEARLRCSPMKGHSHVYWYRQLPEEGLKFMVYLQKENIIDESGMPKERFSAEFPKEGPSILRIQQVVRGDSAAYFCASSPRLAGTQETQYFGPGTRLLVL.

The CDR3: CASSQDRQLAKNIQYF. The CDR3 coding sequence is TGCGCCAGCAGCCAAGATAGGCAGTTAGCCAAAAACATTCAGTACTTC. The J gene is TRBJ2-4, the V gene TRBV4-3; D call uncertain. CDR1 LGHNA and CDR2 YSLEER come from the germline V gene. The CDR3 extends over 16 amino acids. The V end was cut by 0 bases, the J end by 0 bases, with 9 bases between.

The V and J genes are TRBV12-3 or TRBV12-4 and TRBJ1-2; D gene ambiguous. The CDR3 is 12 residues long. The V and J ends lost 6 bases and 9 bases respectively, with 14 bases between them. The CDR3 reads CASSQTPASYTF. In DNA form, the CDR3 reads TGTGCCAGCAGCCAGACCCCGGCGAGCTACACCTTC.